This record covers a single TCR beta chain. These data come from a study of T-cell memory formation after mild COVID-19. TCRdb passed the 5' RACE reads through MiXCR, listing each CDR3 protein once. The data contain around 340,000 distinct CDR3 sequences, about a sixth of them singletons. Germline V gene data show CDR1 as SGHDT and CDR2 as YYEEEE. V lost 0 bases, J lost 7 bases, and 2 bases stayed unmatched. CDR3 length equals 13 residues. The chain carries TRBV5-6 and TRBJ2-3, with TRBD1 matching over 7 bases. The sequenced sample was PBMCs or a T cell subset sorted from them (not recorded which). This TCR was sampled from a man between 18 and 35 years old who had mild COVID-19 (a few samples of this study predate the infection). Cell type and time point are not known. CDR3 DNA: TGTGCCAGCAGCTTGGGGGGACAGAATACGCAGTATTTT. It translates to CASSLGGQNTQYF.